This T cell receptor (beta chain) came from a study of shared clonotypes between healthy human individuals. Some clones are missing from TCRdb's copy, which holds only in-frame ones; the method was immunoSEQ multiplex PCR. The sample lists roughly 2,000,000 clones, about 95% seen once, with less than 1.5% in the top ten. The germline V gene encodes CDR1 SGHDT and CDR2 YYEEEE. The V and J ends lost 2 bases and 4 bases respectively, with 7 bases between them. The CDR3 is 12 residues long. Cells designated naive CD8 were CD45RO-negative and were positively selected for CCR7, with terminally differentiated effector memory CD45RA+ cells excluded. Points on this clone: The same CDR3 arises from other DNA sequences in this sample as well.

The receptor's source is a young man in good health. Sequencing was done on a sample of naive CD8+ T cells sorted from blood. This chain uses TRBV5-6 with TRBJ2-7; unclear D gene. The CDR3 region is CASSLGFYEQYF. The CDR3 DNA sequence: TGTGCCAGCAGCTTAGGGTTTTACGAGCAGTACTTC.